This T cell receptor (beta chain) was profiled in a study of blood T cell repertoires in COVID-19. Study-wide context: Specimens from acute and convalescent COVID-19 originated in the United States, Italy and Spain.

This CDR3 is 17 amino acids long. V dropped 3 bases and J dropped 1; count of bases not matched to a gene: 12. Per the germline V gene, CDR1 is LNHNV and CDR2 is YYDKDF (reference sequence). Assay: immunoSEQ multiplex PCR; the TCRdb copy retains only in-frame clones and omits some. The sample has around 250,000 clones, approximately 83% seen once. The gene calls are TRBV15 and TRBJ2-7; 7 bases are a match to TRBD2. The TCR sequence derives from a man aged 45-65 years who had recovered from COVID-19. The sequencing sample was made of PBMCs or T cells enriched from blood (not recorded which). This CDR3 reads CATSRGLGGTLSYEQYF. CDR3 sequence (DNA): TGTGCCACCAGCAGGGGATTGGGGGGGACCCTATCCTACGAGCAGTACTTC.